The following is a T cell receptor beta chain sequence with its context. Germline V gene data show CDR1 as ENHRY and CDR2 as SYGVKD. V lost 5 bases, J lost 7 bases, and 21 bases lay in between. The CDR3 contains 16 residues. This entry comes from a study of lymphopenia after photon versus proton radiotherapy. Generated by immunoSEQ multiplex PCR, the TCRdb table keeps only in-frame clones and is missing some. There are roughly 18,000 clones in the sample; roughly four fifths occur only once, and roughly 2.6% lies in the top ten. This rearrangement joins TRBV10-3 to TRBJ2-1; a possible D gene is TRBD2 (6 bases). The TCR originated in a woman in her 50s with pancreatic cancer. Here the sequenced sample was peripheral blood, taken from a patient treated with photon-based radiotherapy. CDR3: CAISRRLEGAGNEQFF. CDR3 DNA: TGTGCCATCAGTCGAAGACTAGAGGGCGCTGGAAATGAGCAGTTCTTC.